These 7 T cell receptor beta chains came from one sample sequenced in a study of shared clonotypes between healthy human individuals. Only CD45RO-negative cells positively selected for CCR7 counted as naive CD8 cells, so terminally differentiated effector memory CD45RA+ cells were excluded. Repertoires were generated with immunoSEQ multiplex PCR, while TCRdb's copy carries only in-frame clones and drops some. This table has about 2 million clones, about 95% appearing once. The source material was naive CD8+ T cells sorted from blood. These receptors all stem from a man younger than 35 in good health.

Of note for this clone: The junction departs from germline at one end; a sequencing error may be responsible. V usage is TRBV29-1 and J usage is TRBJ2-1; the match to TRBD2 covers 10 bases. The CDR3 totals 14 residues. Germline CDR1 and CDR2: SQVTM and ANQGSEA. DNA of the CDR3: TGCAGCGCTGAAACTAGCGGGGTTTACAATGAGCAGTTCTTC. It yields the protein CSAETSGVYNEQFF.

The chain uses TRBV13 and TRBJ2-7; 11 bases are a match to TRBD2. This CDR3 has 15 residues. Germline assignment: CDR1 PRHDT and CDR2 FYEKMQ (reference sequence). V trimming: 5 bases; J trimming: 5 bases; junction bases outside the gene matches: 8. The CDR3 protein is CASSLTSGSVNEQYF. DNA of the CDR3: TGTGCCAGCAGCCTTACTAGCGGGAGTGTCAACGAGCAGTACTTC.

This clone was counted a single time. V and J are TRBV29-1 and TRBJ2-7, with TRBD2 as a possible D gene (6 bases). This CDR3 has 14 residues. V lost 0 bases, J lost 0 bases, and 9 bases lay in between. CDR1 is SQVTM and CDR2 is ANQGSEA in the germline V gene. CDR3 sequence: CSVEDAGSSYEQYF. The CDR3 region has the DNA TGCAGCGTTGAAGACGCGGGGAGCTCCTACGAGCAGTACTTC.

V gene TRBV30 combines with J gene TRBJ1-5, with TRBD1 as a possible D gene (5 bases). V shed 0 bases and J shed 6 bases, with 15 bases lying between them. Per germline, CDR1 GTSNPN and CDR2 SVGIG (reference sequence). This CDR3 contains 15 residues. CDR3 loop: CAWSVSGTGTQPQHF. The CDR3 region has the DNA TGTGCCTGGAGTGTTTCCGGGACGGGAACTCAGCCCCAGCATTTT.

Comments on this clone: Other nucleotide sequences from this sample produce the same CDR3. Here the CDR3 DNA reads TGTGCCAGCAGTTACAGGGGTAGTGAAGCTTTCTTT. Translated, it gives CASSYRGSEAFF. The chain is built from TRBV6-5 and TRBJ1-1, with D possibly TRBD1 on 5 matching bases. Between the trimmed V and J ends, which lost 2 bases and 7 bases, there was a span of 8 bases. Germline CDR1 is MNHEY and CDR2 is SVGAGI. The CDR3 is made up of 12 amino acids.

The chain employs TRBV15 and TRBJ2-1; D gene uncertain. From germline, CDR1 is LNHNV and CDR2 YYDKDF (reference sequence). V lost 0 bases and J lost 7, with 13 bases in between. The CDR3 loop spans 15 amino acids. Here the CDR3 reads CATSRDLSLGNEQFF. Written as DNA, the CDR3 is TGTGCCACCAGCAGAGATCTCAGCCTTGGGAATGAGCAGTTCTTC.

This rearrangement joins TRBV19 to TRBJ1-1; possibly TRBD1 for D (6 bases). Germline CDR1 is LNHDA and CDR2 is SQIVND (reference sequence). Trimming pared 6 bases from V and 7 bases from J, leaving 12 bases between. The CDR3 is made up of 12 amino acids. This CDR3 is CASSLTGIEAFF. The CDR3 nucleotides are TGTGCCAGTAGCTTAACAGGGATTGAAGCTTTCTTT.